These T cell receptor beta chains were read from a single sample in a study of cytomegalovirus exposure and HLA in healthy donors. Sequenced by immunoSEQ multiplex PCR; TCRdb stores in-frame clones only, minus some. Here the sample spans roughly 120,000 clones, approximately 81% being singletons. Sequencing was carried out using PBMCs. Receptor source: a woman between 25 and 40 years old in good health and CMV-seronegative. The CDR3 runs from the conserved cysteine through the conserved F or W.

TRBV5-4	TRBJ1-2	CASSYTGGEGYTF
TRBV27	TRBJ1-2	CASSKKGLYGYTF
TRBV7-9	TRBJ1-1	CASSLVWGPNTEAFF
TRBV27	TRBJ2-6	CASSLRSGRVRFGANVLTF
TRBV5-4	TRBJ1-5	CASSLGGGHQPQHF
TRBV18	TRBJ2-7	CASSFDQAYEQYF
TRBV19	TRBJ1-5	CASSTPGQITNQPQHF
TRBV6-5	TRBJ1-2	CASSSGGLNGYTF
TRBV5-6	TRBJ2-7	CASSLEGSGRDEQYF
TRBV29-1	TRBJ2-7	CSVVLSQAYEQYF
TRBV9	TRBJ2-7	CASSVSTGAYEQYF
TRBV27	TRBJ2-4	CASSPGLANWILAKNIQYF
TRBV19	TRBJ1-1	CASSIARGWNTEAFF
TRBV6-6	TRBJ1-1	CASSYSGRMVF
TRBV19	TRBJ2-1	CASSPDGAKYNEQFF
TRBV12-5	TRBJ2-7	CASGYPTGKGANEQYF
TRBV5-4	TRBJ2-7	CASSLVGTPKGEQYF
TRBV5-1	TRBJ2-3	CASSGGLHTDTQYF
TRBV29-1	TRBJ2-1	CSVYEREFEQFF
TRBV5-1	TRBJ1-3	CASSNKGASGNTIYF